This passage covers 19 T cell receptor beta chains from one sample sequenced in a study of T-cell reconstitution after alpha-beta-depleted transplantation in children. Unique molecular identifiers were used in preparing the TCRbeta library. TCRdb called the PCR reads again in MiXCR, with one record for every CDR3 protein. The profile shows fewer than 550,000 distinct CDR3 sequences, 9.5% to 13% of them singletons. The sample was PBMCs from the stem cell graft donor, taken from the stem cell graft. These receptors were taken from a human donor who donated a stem cell graft to a child with acute myeloid leukemia.

This sequence joins TRBV20-1 and TRBJ1-1; TRBD1 is a possible D gene (5 bases). CDR1 DFQATT and CDR2 SNEGSKA come from the germline V gene (reference sequence). The CDR3 runs to 17 residues. Trimming pared 3 bases from V and 0 bases from J, leaving 20 bases between. CDR3 in amino acids: CSARGAGGGVMNTEAFF. The CDR3 bases are TGCAGTGCTAGGGGTGCCGGGGGGGGAGTCATGAACACTGAAGCTTTCTTT.

In this sample, this clonotype turned up many times. This chain links TRBV3-1 with TRBJ2-1; 12 positions match TRBD2. CDR1 LGHDT and CDR2 YNNKEL come from the germline V gene (reference sequence). The V gene end was trimmed by 1 base and the J gene end by 5 bases; junction bases not matched to a gene: 3. The CDR3 consists of 16 residues. This CDR3 is CASSQARLAGDNEQFF. The CDR3 nucleotides read TGTGCCAGCAGCCAAGCCCGACTAGCGGGGGACAATGAGCAGTTCTTC.

The V call is TRBV4-3, the J call TRBJ2-3, with TRBD2 identical over 7 bases. This CDR3 region has 15 residues. Per the germline V gene, CDR1 is LGHNA and CDR2 is YSLEER. V was clipped by 2 bases and J by 14 bases; unmatched bases: 16. The CDR3 sequence is CASSQLASGATPAYF. The CDR3 DNA sequence: TGCGCCAGCAGCCAACTTGCTAGCGGCGCGACCCCAGCGTATTTT.

This rearrangement joins TRBV5-1 to TRBJ2-2, with D possibly TRBD1 on 5 matching bases. The CDR3 has 14 residues. Germline V gene sequence: CDR1 SGHRS, CDR2 YFSETQ. The V gene lost 3 bases and the J gene lost 5 bases, with 11 bases spanning the gap. This CDR3 reads CASSSGRTTGELFF. Here the CDR3 DNA reads TGCGCCAGCAGCTCGGGCCGGACAACCGGGGAGCTGTTTTTT.

This clonotype showed up just a few times. The V call is TRBV9, the J call TRBJ2-1; 11 bases match TRBD2. The germline V gene encodes CDR1 SGDLS and CDR2 YYNGEE. This CDR3 comprises 15 residues. The V and J ends lost 4 bases and 7 bases, in that order; junction bases with no gene match: 7. The CDR3 DNA follows: TGTGCCAGCAGCCCGGGACTAGCGGAGTCTAATGAGCAGTTCTTC. As protein: CASSPGLAESNEQFF. The full variable domain, with the rest looked up from reference TRBV9 and TRBJ2-1, is DSGVTQTPKHLITATGQRVTLRCSPRSGDLSVYWYQQSLDQGLQFLIQYYNGEERAKGNILERFSAQQFPDLHSELNLSSLELGDSALYFCASSPGLAESNEQFFGPGTRLTVL.

This chain joins TRBV2 and TRBJ2-7; TRBD2 aligns across 7 bases. Germline assignment: CDR1 SNHLY and CDR2 FYNNEI. V lost 8 bases and J lost 5; bases outside the gene matches: 9. This CDR3 is 13 amino acids long. The CDR3 bases are TGTGCCAGCTCATCCCGGGACTACCACGAGCAGTACTTC. This gives the protein CASSSRDYHEQYF.

A few counts support this clonotype. The chain recombines TRBV5-8 with TRBJ2-1; the D gene is possibly TRBD1 (5 bases). V was clipped by 4 bases and J by 9 bases, with 23 bases between them. Germline V gene data show CDR1 as SGHTS and CDR2 as YDEGEE. The CDR3 runs to 16 residues. CDR3 residues: CASSRSGYRLSTEQFF. The DNA for the CDR3 is TGTGCCAGCAGCCGTTCAGGGTACCGACTTTCTACTGAGCAGTTCTTC. Supplemented by reference TRBV5-8 and TRBJ2-1, the full variable domain reads EAGVTQSPTHLIKTRGQQATLRCSPISGHTSVYWYQQALGLGLQFLLWYDEGEERNRGNFPPRFSGRQFPNYSSELNVNALELEDSALYLCASSRSGYRLSTEQFFGPGTRLTVL.

This clonotype has only a few counts. This chain uses TRBV6-2 or TRBV6-3 with TRBJ2-1, with a weak D call TRBD2 (6 bases). Germline lookup yields CDR1 MNHEY and CDR2 SVGEGT. Deletions cut 2 bases from V and 5 bases from J, with 16 bases between. The CDR3 spans 16 residues. DNA of the CDR3: TGTGCCAGCAGTTACGTATTTAGCGGAAAAAACAATGAGCAGTTCTTC. Encoded protein: CASSYVFSGKNNEQFF.

This clonotype appeared a few times. The chain links TRBV20-1 to TRBJ2-7; TRBD2 aligns across 10 bases. V lost 3 bases, J lost 3 bases, and 5 bases stayed unmatched. Germline values: CDR1 DFQATT, CDR2 SNEGSKA (reference sequence). The CDR3 is 14 residues long. The CDR3 DNA sequence: TGCAGTGCTAGGGGGGGACTAGCGCTCTACGAGCAGTACTTC. This gives the protein CSARGGLALYEQYF.

This clonotype appeared many times. The rearrangement joins TRBV6-1 to TRBJ1-2; D perhaps matches TRBD1 (5 bases). The CDR3 runs 14 residues. Germline CDR1 is MNHNS and CDR2 is SASEGT. Trimming cost V 6 bases and J 0 bases, with 11 bases left between them. In DNA form, the CDR3 reads TGTGCCAGCAGGGCAGGGAGCGCTAACTATGGCTACACCTTC. Its translation: CASRAGSANYGYTF.

The chain carries TRBV19 and TRBJ1-2; D possibly corresponds to TRBD1 (6 bases). The V end lost 6 bases, the J end lost 8 bases, and 13 bases lay between the germline ends. In germline, CDR1 is LNHDA, CDR2 SQIVND (reference sequence). The CDR3 totals 12 residues. CDR3 DNA: TGTGCCAGTAGCGGGGACATATACGGCTACACCTTC. Translating gives CASSGDIYGYTF.

This clonotype was seen repeatedly, ten times or more. The chain recombines TRBV20-1 with TRBJ1-1, with 7 bases identical to TRBD1. The CDR3 totals 13 residues. The germline CDR1 and CDR2 sequences are DFQATT and SNEGSKA (reference sequence). The J segment lost 9 bases and the V segment lost 5 bases, leaving 12 bases of the junction unmatched. CDR3 bases: TGCAGTGCTCGAGTGGGGACAGATGTTAAAGCTTTCTTT. Translation gives CSARVGTDVKAFF.

This sequence joins TRBV5-1 and TRBJ2-3; D unresolved. V lost 1 base to trimming and J lost 4 bases, with 4 bases between them. The CDR3 is 12 amino acids. Looked up from germline, CDR1 is SGHRS and CDR2 is YFSETQ. The CDR3 loop is CASSLQSDTQYF. CDR3 bases: TGCGCCAGCAGCTTGCAGTCAGATACGCAGTATTTT.

The gene calls are TRBV6-2 or TRBV6-3 and TRBJ2-1; 9 positions match TRBD2. V dropped 5 bases and J dropped 8; count of bases not matched to a gene: 10. The CDR3 length is 15 residues. Germline V lookup: CDR1 MNHEY, CDR2 SVGEGT. This CDR3 is CASSPRLAVYHEQFF. CDR3 bases: TGTGCCAGCAGTCCCAGACTAGCGGTTTATCATGAGCAGTTCTTC.

V usage is TRBV12-5 and J usage is TRBJ2-1, with D perhaps given as TRBD1 or TRBD2 (6 bases each). CDR1 LGHNT and CDR2 FRNRAP come from the germline V gene. This CDR3 spans 15 amino acids. Trimming cost V 1 base and J 3 bases, with 10 bases left between them. In DNA form, the CDR3 reads TGTGCTAGTGGTTTGGAGGGGGGCCGCTACAATGAGCAGTTCTTC. This codes for CASGLEGGRYNEQFF.

V gene TRBV5-5 combines with J gene TRBJ1-4; 7 bases align to TRBD1. The CDR3 is 15 residues long. The V segment lost 2 bases and the J segment 8 bases; nucleotides outside the gene matches: 9. Germline V gene sequence: CDR1 SGHKS, CDR2 YYEKEE (reference sequence). CDR3 sequence: CASSLAPLGGEKLFF. The CDR3 nucleotides read TGTGCCAGCAGCTTAGCGCCCTTAGGGGGCGAAAAACTGTTTTTT.

This chain links TRBV5-1 with TRBJ2-7; either TRBD1 or TRBD2 may fit D (6 bases each). Trimming cost V 4 bases and J 5 bases, with 19 bases left between them. The CDR3 has 15 amino acids. CDR1 is SGHRS and CDR2 is YFSETQ in the germline V gene. This CDR3 is CASSLGEGGGDEQYF. Here the CDR3 DNA reads TGCGCCAGCAGCCTTGGTGAGGGGGGCGGCGACGAGCAGTACTTC.

This clonotype was detected a few times. The chain carries TRBV20-1 and TRBJ1-4; the D gene is possibly TRBD1 (5 bases). This CDR3 is built from 13 residues. CDR1 and CDR2 from the germline V gene are DFQATT and SNEGSKA (reference sequence). Trimming shortened V by 6 bases and J by 2 bases, and 10 bases separated the two germline ends. In DNA, the CDR3 is TGCAGTGCCCCGGGACTCACTAATGAAAAACTGTTTTTT. Translation gives CSAPGLTNEKLFF.

This chain joins TRBV5-1 and TRBJ1-1, with D perhaps matching TRBD1 (5 bases). CDR1 is SGHRS and CDR2 is YFSETQ in the germline V gene. V shed 2 bases and J shed 4 bases, with 9 bases lying between them. The CDR3 has 13 amino acids. CDR3 residues: CASSFAQGTEAFF. CDR3 bases: TGCGCCAGCAGCTTTGCCCAGGGCACTGAAGCTTTCTTT.